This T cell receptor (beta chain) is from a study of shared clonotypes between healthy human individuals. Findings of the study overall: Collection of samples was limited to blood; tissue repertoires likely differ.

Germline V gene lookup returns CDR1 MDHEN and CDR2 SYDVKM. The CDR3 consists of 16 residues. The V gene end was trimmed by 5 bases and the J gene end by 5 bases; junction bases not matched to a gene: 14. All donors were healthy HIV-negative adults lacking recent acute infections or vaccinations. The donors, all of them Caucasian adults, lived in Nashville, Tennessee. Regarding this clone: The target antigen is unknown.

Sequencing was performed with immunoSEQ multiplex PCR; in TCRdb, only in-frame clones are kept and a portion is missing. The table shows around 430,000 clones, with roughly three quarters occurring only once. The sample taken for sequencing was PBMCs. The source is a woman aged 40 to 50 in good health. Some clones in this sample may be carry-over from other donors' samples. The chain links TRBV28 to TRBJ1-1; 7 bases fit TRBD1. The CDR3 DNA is TGTGCCAGCAGTCCCCGACAGGGAAGGGGAAAAACTGAAGCTTTCTTT. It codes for CASSPRQGRGKTEAFF. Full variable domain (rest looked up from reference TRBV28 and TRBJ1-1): DVKVTQSSRYLVKRTGEKVFLECVQDMDHENMFWYRQDPGLGLRLIYFSYDVKMKEKGDIPEGYSVSREKKERFSLILESASTNQTSMYLCASSPRQGRGKTEAFFGQGTRLTVV.